A selection of T cell receptor beta chains follows, all from one sample in a study of CD8+ T cells in alopecia areata. Sequencing was performed with immunoSEQ multiplex PCR; in TCRdb, only in-frame clones are kept and a portion is missing. The table shows about 200,000 clones, with roughly three fifths occurring only once. Material: CD4+ T cells sorted from blood, obtained at week 4, from a patient treated with tofacitinib. The receptors come from a human donor with alopecia areata. Each CDR3 is given with its conserved first and last residue. The D gene is left open where the match is weak. Not every row has a clone size; where given, it reads once, few, many or a size class.

D,V,J,size,CDR3,DNA
NA,TRBV5-6,TRBJ1-6,NA,CASSAQTESPLHF,TGTGCCAGCAGCGCCCAGACAGAATCACCCCTCCACTTT
NA,TRBV5-1,TRBJ2-7,once,CASRSAYEQYF,TGCGCCAGTCGTTCGGCCTACGAGCAGTACTTC
NA,TRBV4-1,TRBJ1-1,NA,CASSQDGGPLVGAFF,TGCGCCAGCAGCCAAGATGGGGGACCTCTGGTGGGAGCTTTCTTT
NA,TRBV6-5,TRBJ2-7,NA,CASRRTVWDEQYF,TGTGCCAGCAGACGGACGGTCTGGGACGAGCAGTACTTC
TRBD2,TRBV10-3,TRBJ2-3,once,CAISTSGGFTDTQYF,TGTGCCATCAGCACGAGCGGGGGGTTCACAGATACGCAGTATTTT
NA,TRBV7-2,TRBJ2-5,NA,CASSLAQFYSIKETQYF,TGTGCCAGCAGCTTAGCGCAATTCTACAGCATAAAAGAGACCCAGTACTTC
NA,TRBV30,TRBJ2-6,NA,CAWRGTGANVLTF,TGTGCCTGGAGAGGAACTGGGGCCAACGTCCTGACTTTC
NA,TRBV7-9,TRBJ1-2,NA,CASSGGGGGTSGYTF,TGTGCCAGCAGCGGTGGCGGCGGGGGCACCTCTGGCTACACCTTC
TRBD1,TRBV5-1,TRBJ1-5,NA,CASSLESPRGGYSNQPQHF,TGCGCCAGCAGCTTGGAGTCACCCAGGGGGGGTTATAGCAATCAGCCCCAGCATTTT
NA,TRBV6-5,TRBJ1-6,few,CASMPRVRNSPLHF,TGTGCCAGCATGCCCCGGGTTAGGAATTCACCCCTCCACTTT
TRBD1,TRBV29-1,TRBJ1-1,NA,CSAGTGEAFF,TGCAGCGCCGGGACAGGGGAAGCTTTCTTT
NA,TRBV2,TRBJ2-2,NA,CASKVEANTGELFF,TGTGCCAGCAAGGTGGAGGCGAACACCGGGGAGCTGTTTTTT
TRBD1,TRBV30,TRBJ1-5,NA,CAWALTGRPDQPQHF,TGTGCCTGGGCGCTGACAGGGCGTCCCGATCAGCCCCAGCATTTT
NA,TRBV9,TRBJ2-7,NA,CASSVGPEGEQYF,TGTGCCAGCAGCGTAGGGCCGGAGGGCGAGCAGTACTTC
NA,TRBV29-1,TRBJ2-5,NA,CSAGYQETQYF,TGCAGCGCGGGATATCAAGAGACCCAGTACTTC
NA,TRBV7-2,TRBJ2-1,NA,CASSSGYAPAAHNEQFF,TGTGCCAGCAGCTCAGGGTACGCTCCCGCCGCACACAATGAGCAGTTCTTC
NA,TRBV6-4,TRBJ2-5,NA,CATRDLSYQETQYF,TGTGCCACCCGGGACCTATCGTACCAAGAGACCCAGTACTTC
NA,TRBV29-1,TRBJ1-1,NA,CSVQKEDTEAFF,TGCAGCGTTCAAAAAGAGGACACTGAAGCTTTCTTT
TRBD1,TRBV11-2,TRBJ2-7,once,CASNLLGQGEYEQYF,TGTGCCAGCAACCTCCTTGGACAGGGAGAATACGAGCAGTACTTC
NA,TRBV29-1,TRBJ2-7,once,CSASKQGNAVRQYF,TGCAGCGCAAGTAAGCAGGGTAATGCGGTAAGGCAGTACTTC
TRBD1,TRBV9,TRBJ2-7,few,CASSASQGTTYEQYF,TGTGCCAGCAGCGCATCACAGGGGACCACCTACGAGCAGTACTTC
NA,TRBV10-3,TRBJ2-1,NA,CAISDRGGVSYNEQFF,TGTGCCATCAGTGACCGGGGCGGGGTCTCCTACAATGAGCAGTTCTTC
NA,TRBV11-2,TRBJ2-3,NA,CASTELGTHSDTQYF,TGTGCCAGCACCGAACTCGGGACGCACTCAGATACGCAGTATTTT
NA,TRBV5-6,TRBJ2-1,NA,CASSLGETSYNEQFF,TGTGCCAGCAGCTTGGGTGAGACCTCCTACAATGAGCAGTTCTTC
TRBD1,TRBV5-1,TRBJ2-2,NA,CASQPGQGVGELFF,TGCGCCAGCCAACCGGGACAGGGCGTCGGGGAGCTGTTTTTT
NA,TRBV4-3,TRBJ1-2,NA,CASSHLQPDYGYTF,TGCGCCAGCAGCCACCTACAGCCAGACTATGGCTACACCTTC
NA,TRBV12-5,TRBJ1-1,few,CASGLNERAFF,TGTGCTAGTGGTTTGAACGAGAGGGCTTTCTTT
TRBD1,TRBV19,TRBJ1-5,few,CATRGTVGQPQHF,TGTGCCACCCGGGGGACAGTGGGTCAGCCCCAGCATTTT
NA,TRBV11-2,TRBJ1-2,NA,CASSPYAGRLGYYGYTF,TGTGCCAGCAGCCCCTACGCTGGCCGCTTAGGCTACTATGGCTACACCTTC
NA,TRBV29-1,TRBJ2-2,few,CSAGLMVAGELFF,TGCAGCGCGGGACTCATGGTTGCCGGGGAGCTGTTTTTT
NA,TRBV5-1,TRBJ2-6,NA,CASSLYTGTSGANVLTF,TGCGCCAGCAGCTTGTATACGGGAACCTCTGGGGCCAACGTCCTGACTTTC
TRBD1,TRBV9,TRBJ2-7,NA,CASSVSLTGDREQYF,TGTGCCAGCAGCGTATCTTTGACAGGGGATCGGGAGCAGTACTTC
NA,TRBV30,TRBJ2-7,NA,CAWSVGTGQYF,TGTGCCTGGAGTGTAGGTACGGGGCAGTACTTC
NA,TRBV30,TRBJ1-6,NA,CAWCPGNSYNSPLHF,TGTGCCTGGTGTCCGGGGAACTCCTATAATTCACCCCTCCACTTT
NA,TRBV5-1,TRBJ1-4,few,CASSPNLIGAGSGEKLFF,TGCGCCAGCAGCCCCAACTTGATAGGAGCAGGGTCGGGGGAAAAACTGTTTTTT